The 18 T cell receptor beta chains below all came from one sample that was sequenced in a study of blood T cell repertoires in COVID-19. The repertoire was sequenced with immunoSEQ multiplex PCR; TCRdb's copy has only in-frame clones and lacks some. The table records more than 95,000 clones, around 84% of them present only once. Source material: peripheral blood. Receptors originate from an older woman in a cohort sampled during active or convalescent COVID-19.

V usage is TRBV6-1 and J usage is TRBJ2-1, with TRBD1 matching 9 bases. Germline CDR1 is MNHNS and CDR2 is SASEGT. J lost 9 bases, V lost 0 bases, and 9 bases had no gene match. The CDR3 spans 16 residues. DNA for the CDR3: TGTGCCAGCAGTGAAGCGCTAGGGACAGGGAAACTTGAGCAGTTCTTC. As protein: CASSEALGTGKLEQFF.

This clone was seen a handful of times. The chain links TRBV7-9 to TRBJ1-3; 7 bases line up with TRBD1. This CDR3 contains 13 residues. Germline V gives CDR1 SEHNR, CDR2 FQNEAQ (reference sequence). V was pared by 8 bases and J by 2 bases, with 3 bases of the junction left unmatched. CDR3 sequence (DNA): TGTGCCAGCCGACAGGGTGCTGGAAACACCATATATTTT. Translating gives CASRQGAGNTIYF.

The V and J genes are TRBV5-4 and TRBJ2-5; 7 positions agree with TRBD2. J lost 2 bases, V lost 7 bases, and 11 bases had no gene match. This CDR3 has 15 residues. From germline, CDR1 is SGHNT and CDR2 YYREEE (reference sequence). This chain's CDR3 is CASGGLVRGQETQYF. The CDR3 DNA sequence: TGTGCCAGCGGAGGACTAGTAAGAGGGCAAGAGACCCAGTACTTC.

This clone was observed a single time. J is TRBJ2-1 and V is TRBV6-5, with D possibly TRBD2 on 6 matching bases. The germline V gene encodes CDR1 MNHEY and CDR2 SVGAGI. The CDR3 runs to 14 residues. The ends were cut back, 6 bases at V and 8 bases at J, with 17 bases in the middle. The CDR3 coding sequence is TGTGCCAGCAGGACCGGGACTCCCGCATATGAGCAGTTCTTC. This encodes CASRTGTPAYEQFF.

The rearrangement links TRBV3-1 (or the pseudogene TRBV3-2) to TRBJ1-3; TRBD1 matches 9 bases. This CDR3 has 15 amino acids. V lost 4 bases and J lost 6; bases outside the gene matches: 7. Per germline, CDR1 LGHDT and CDR2 YNNKEL (reference sequence). CDR3 in DNA: TGTGCCAGCAGCCTCGTACAGGGGGCGTCAAACACCATATATTTT. It encodes CASSLVQGASNTIYF.

V is TRBV11-2 and J is TRBJ2-3; the D gene is possibly TRBD1 (6 bases). The CDR3 length is 15 residues. V lost 1 base, J lost 6 bases, and 14 bases lay in between. The germline V gene has CDR1 SGHAT and CDR2 FQNNGV. The CDR3 DNA reads as TGTGCCAGCAGCTTAGTTCTCCAGGGGAAGGATACGCAGTATTTT. Amino acid sequence: CASSLVLQGKDTQYF.

V gene TRBV10-1 combines with J gene TRBJ1-1; D gene unclear. The germline V gene has CDR1 WNHNN and CDR2 SYGVQD (reference sequence). V lost 2 bases, J lost 4 bases, and 14 bases lay in between. The CDR3 contains 15 residues. CDR3 sequence (DNA): TGCGCCAGCAGTGAGATTGTCGGGTCGGGCACTGAAGCTTTCTTT. It translates to CASSEIVGSGTEAFF.

CDR3 amino acids: CASRGHGNEKLFF. DNA of the CDR3: TGTGCCAGCAGGGGACACGGCAATGAAAAACTGTTTTTT. This chain uses TRBV25-1 with TRBJ1-4, with D possibly TRBD1 on 6 matching bases. Germline V gene sequence: CDR1 MGHDK, CDR2 SYGVNS. This CDR3 has 13 amino acids. Trimming shortened V by 6 bases and J by 5 bases, and 10 bases separated the two germline ends.

The chain joins TRBV5-1 to TRBJ1-1, with 11 bases identical to TRBD1. This CDR3 comprises 20 residues. Trimming removed 4 bases from V and 1 base from J; junction bases left unmatched: 18. Germline V lookup: CDR1 SGHRS, CDR2 YFSETQ. In nucleotides, the CDR3 is TGCGCCAGCAGCATCCGGGACAGGGGGAATCGGGACATAAGGAACACTGAAGCTTTCTTT. Its protein product is CASSIRDRGNRDIRNTEAFF.

The J gene is TRBJ2-2, the V gene TRBV5-4; the match to TRBD1 covers 10 bases. Losses at the gene ends were 4 bases for V and 7 bases for J; bases not matched to a gene: 7. The CDR3 is 15 amino acids. Germline CDR1 and CDR2: SGHNT and YYREEE (reference sequence). Here the CDR3 reads CASSMTGGIDGELFF. CDR3 sequence (DNA): TGTGCCAGCAGCATGACAGGGGGCATTGACGGGGAGCTGTTTTTT.

For the CDR3, the DNA is TGTGCCAGCAGTTTACAGGGGGGTCGAGCTGAAGCTTTCTTT. This codes for CASSLQGGRAEAFF. The genes are TRBV28 and TRBJ1-1; 7 positions match TRBD1. Germline assignment: CDR1 MDHEN and CDR2 SYDVKM. J lost 6 bases, V lost 2 bases, and 6 bases had no gene match. There are 14 residues in the CDR3.

The chain recombines TRBV12-3 or TRBV12-4 with TRBJ1-5, with D perhaps matching TRBD1 (5 bases). The CDR3 extends over 13 amino acids. Trimming cost V 6 bases and J 7 bases, with 13 bases left between them. Written as DNA, the CDR3 is TGTGCCAGCAGACCTCAGGGAGGGCAGCCCCAGCATTTT. Its translation is CASRPQGGQPQHF.

This chain links TRBV11-1 with TRBJ1-1; 7 positions agree with TRBD1. This CDR3 spans 16 amino acids. The germline V gene has CDR1 SGHAT and CDR2 FQDESV (reference sequence). V lost 4 bases, J lost 0 bases, and 8 bases stayed unmatched. In nucleotides, the CDR3 is TGTGCCAGCAGCTACAGGGGCTCCCTCATGAACACTGAAGCTTTCTTT. Its protein product is CASSYRGSLMNTEAFF.

This rearrangement joins TRBV10-3 to TRBJ1-1; the D gene is possibly TRBD1 (6 bases). The CDR3 contains 15 residues. CDR1 and CDR2 (germline): ENHRY, SYGVKD. V was pared by 3 bases and J by 5 bases, with 16 bases between. The CDR3 sequence is CAISDRGRGETEAFF. CDR3 bases: TGTGCCATCAGTGATCGGGGCAGGGGCGAGACTGAAGCTTTCTTT.

This clone has just one count. V and J are TRBV4-2 and TRBJ2-1; TRBD1 might be the D (7 bases). The CDR3 is 16 amino acids. Per the germline V gene, CDR1 is LGHNA and CDR2 is YNFKEQ. V shed 1 base and J shed 3 bases, with 13 bases lying between them. The CDR3 sequence: CASSQVGGGLYNEQFF. CDR3 nucleotide sequence: TGTGCCAGCAGCCAAGTAGGAGGGGGCCTCTACAATGAGCAGTTCTTC.

This clone has only one observation. The V gene is TRBV18, the J gene TRBJ1-3, with no clear D. V lost 0 bases and J lost 0, with 6 bases in between. The CDR3 is 15 amino acids. Germline CDR1 and CDR2: KGHSH and LQKENI. The CDR3 nucleotides read TGTGCCAGCTCACCACCTTCGGTCTCTGGAAACACCATATATTTT. It specifies CASSPPSVSGNTIYF.

The V call is TRBV28, the J call TRBJ2-2; D may be TRBD2 (5 bases). Germline V lookup: CDR1 MDHEN, CDR2 SYDVKM. Trimming left V 7 bases short and J 4 bases short, with 16 bases between. This CDR3 has 15 residues. The CDR3 reads CASIKLGRGTGELFF. DNA of the CDR3: TGTGCCAGCATTAAATTGGGTCGGGGCACCGGGGAGCTGTTTTTT. The full variable domain, its missing parts supplied by reference TRBV28 and TRBJ2-2, is DVKVTQSSRYLVKRTGEKVFLECVQDMDHENMFWYRQDPGLGLRLIYFSYDVKMKEKGDIPEGYSVSREKKERFSLILESASTNQTSMYLCASIKLGRGTGELFFGEGSRLTVL.

The rearrangement links TRBV9 to TRBJ2-1; possible D gene TRBD2, 5 bases. The ends were cut back, 2 bases at V and 7 bases at J, with 13 bases in the middle. Germline loops: CDR1 SGDLS, CDR2 YYNGEE. CDR3 size: 14 residues. The CDR3 spells CASSVYWAGNEQFF. For the CDR3, the DNA is TGTGCCAGCAGCGTTTACTGGGCGGGTAATGAGCAGTTCTTC. The entire variable domain, with the rest obtained from reference TRBV9 and TRBJ2-1, is as follows: DSGVTQTPKHLITATGQRVTLRCSPRSGDLSVYWYQQSLDQGLQFLIQYYNGEERAKGNILERFSAQQFPDLHSELNLSSLELGDSALYFCASSVYWAGNEQFFGPGTRLTVL.